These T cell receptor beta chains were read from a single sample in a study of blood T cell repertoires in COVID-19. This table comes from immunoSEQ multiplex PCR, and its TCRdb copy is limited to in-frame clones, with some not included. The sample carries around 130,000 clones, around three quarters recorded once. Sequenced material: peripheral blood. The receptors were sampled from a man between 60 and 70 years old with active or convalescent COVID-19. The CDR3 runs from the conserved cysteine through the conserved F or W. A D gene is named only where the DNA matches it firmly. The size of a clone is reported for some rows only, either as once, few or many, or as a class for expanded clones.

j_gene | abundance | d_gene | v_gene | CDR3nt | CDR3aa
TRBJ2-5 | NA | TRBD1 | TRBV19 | TGTGCCAGTAGTATTTTAGGGACAGGAAAGGAGACCCAGTACTTC | CASSILGTGKETQYF
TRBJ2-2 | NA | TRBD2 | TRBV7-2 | TGTGCCAGCCGGACTAGCGGAGCGAACACCGGGGAGCTGTTTTTT | CASRTSGANTGELFF
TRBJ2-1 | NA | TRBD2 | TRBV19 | TGTGCCAGTACCAATCTCGGACTAGCGGGAGGGCATGACAATGAGCAGTTCTTC | CASTNLGLAGGHDNEQFF
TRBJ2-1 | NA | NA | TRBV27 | TGTGCCAGCAGTCTCCCAGGAGGCGGAAGATACAATGAGCAGTTCTTC | CASSLPGGGRYNEQFF
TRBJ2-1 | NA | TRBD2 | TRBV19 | TGTGCCAGTAGCACGGGACTAACGAACTACAATGAGCAGTTCTTC | CASSTGLTNYNEQFF
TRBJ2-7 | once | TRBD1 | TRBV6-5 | TGTGCCAGCACCGGGACAGGGGGCGGGCAGTACTTC | CASTGTGGGQYF
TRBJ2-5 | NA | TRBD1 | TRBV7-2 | TGTGCCAGCAGCAATTCCAGGGGGTCGTGGGAGACCCAGTACTTC | CASSNSRGSWETQYF
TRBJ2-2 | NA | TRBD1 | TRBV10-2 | TGCGCCAGCATTCGACAGGGGGAAGACACCGGGGAGCTGTTTTTT | CASIRQGEDTGELFF
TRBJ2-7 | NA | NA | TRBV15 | TGTGCCACCAGCAGAGCCAGAGTAGCAGGGGAGGAGCAGTACTTC | CATSRARVAGEEQYF
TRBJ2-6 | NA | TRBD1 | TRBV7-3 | TGTGCCAGCAGCCCCTCCGGGACAGGGGTCGTCCTGACTTTC | CASSPSGTGVVLTF
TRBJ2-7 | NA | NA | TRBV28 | TGTGCCAGCAGGTCCCCGGGACACGGGGCCTCCTACGAGCAGTACTTC | CASRSPGHGASYEQYF
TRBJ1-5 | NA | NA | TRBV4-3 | TGCGCCAGCAGCCAAGATCGAGCCCTCGGGCAGCCCCAGCATTTT | CASSQDRALGQPQHF
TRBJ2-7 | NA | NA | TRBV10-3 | TGTGCCATCAGTGAACAGGGTCTACCCTACGAGCAGTACTTC | CAISEQGLPYEQYF
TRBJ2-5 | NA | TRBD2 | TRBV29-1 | TGCAGCGTAATACTAGCGGACTTCCAAGAGACCCAGTACTTC | CSVILADFQETQYF
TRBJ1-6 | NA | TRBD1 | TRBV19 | TGTGCCAGTACCCTCGGGACAGGAGATTCACCCCTCCACTTT | CASTLGTGDSPLHF
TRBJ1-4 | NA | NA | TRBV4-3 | TGCGCCAGCAGCCAAGGGACGAGGGAGCAAAAACTGTTTTTT | CASSQGTREQKLFF
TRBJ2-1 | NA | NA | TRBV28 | TGTGCCAGCAGCCTCGACATCAATCGGCAGTTCTTC | CASSLDINRQFF
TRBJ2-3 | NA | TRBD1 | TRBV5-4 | TGTGCCAGCAGCCGGGACAGGGCCACAGATACGCAGTATTTT | CASSRDRATDTQYF
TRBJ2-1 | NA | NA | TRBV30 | TGTGCCTGGAGTACACCTTCGATCCGGCAGTTCTTC | CAWSTPSIRQFF
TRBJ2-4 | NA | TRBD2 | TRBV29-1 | TGCAGCGCCTATCTGTGGCTAGCGGGAATAAACATTCAGTACTTC | CSAYLWLAGINIQYF
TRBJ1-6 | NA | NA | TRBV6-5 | TGTGCCAGCCAGGGAAATAATTCACCCCTCCACTTT | CASQGNNSPLHF
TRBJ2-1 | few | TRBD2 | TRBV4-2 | TGTGCCAGCAGCCCCCTCGGCGGGAGAGACAATGAGCAGTTCTTC | CASSPLGGRDNEQFF
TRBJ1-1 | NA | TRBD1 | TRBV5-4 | TGTGCCAGCAGCCCCCGTAGACAGGGTTTCCCCATGAACACTGAAGCTTTCTTT | CASSPRRQGFPMNTEAFF
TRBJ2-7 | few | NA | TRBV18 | TGTGCCAGCTCAACCGAGGACAGCAAGGCCTTCGAGCAGTACTTC | CASSTEDSKAFEQYF
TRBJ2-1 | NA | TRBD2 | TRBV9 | TGTGCCAGCAGCTCCCTCGGGACTACAAACAATGAGCAGTTCTTC | CASSSLGTTNNEQFF
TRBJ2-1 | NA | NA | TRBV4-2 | TGTGCCAGCAGCCAGCAGGAGTTTCAGGGGAATGAGCAGTTCTTC | CASSQQEFQGNEQFF
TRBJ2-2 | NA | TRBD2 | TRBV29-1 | TGCAGCTTTCTCAGCGGGAGGTCGAACACCGGGGAGCTGTTTTTT | CSFLSGRSNTGELFF
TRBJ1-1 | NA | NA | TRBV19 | TGTGCCAGTAGTCAGGGACTCACGAACACTGAAGCTTTCTTT | CASSQGLTNTEAFF
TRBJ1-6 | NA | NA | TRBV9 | TGTGCCAGCAGCGTAGACAGGCCGAATTCACCCCTCCACTTT | CASSVDRPNSPLHF
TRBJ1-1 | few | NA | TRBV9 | TGTGCCAGCAGCGTACTGGACAAACCTGAAGCTTTCTTT | CASSVLDKPEAFF
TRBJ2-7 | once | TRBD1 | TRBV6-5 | TGTGCCAGCAGTTACTCGTGGGGACAGGGATCCTACGAGCAGTACTTC | CASSYSWGQGSYEQYF
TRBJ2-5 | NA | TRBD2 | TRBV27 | TGTGCCAGCAAAACTAGCGTCCAAGAGACCCAGTACTTC | CASKTSVQETQYF
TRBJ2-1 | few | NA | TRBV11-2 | TGTGCCAGCAGTTCACAGGGCCCCAGCTACAATGAGCAGTTCTTC | CASSSQGPSYNEQFF
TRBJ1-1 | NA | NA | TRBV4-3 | TGCGCCAGCAGCCAAGCCAGGACGGGGTCGTTGACAAAAGCTTTCTTT | CASSQARTGSLTKAFF
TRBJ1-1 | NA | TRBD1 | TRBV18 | TGTGCCAGCTCCCTCGGACAGGTCAGGCCTGAAGCTTTCTTT | CASSLGQVRPEAFF
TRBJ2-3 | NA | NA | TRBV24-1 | TGTGCCACCAGTGATTTGGCAGGGAAGGGCACAGATACGCAGTATTTT | CATSDLAGKGTDTQYF
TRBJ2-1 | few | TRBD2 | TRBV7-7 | TGTGCCAGCAGCTTGGGACTATACAATGAGCAGTTCTTC | CASSLGLYNEQFF
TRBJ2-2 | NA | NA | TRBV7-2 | TGTGCCAGCAGCCCAGGGGGGACCCGAAACACCGGGGAGCTGTTTTTT | CASSPGGTRNTGELFF
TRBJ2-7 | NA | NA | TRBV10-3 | TGTGCCATCAGTGAGGAGGGGAATTTCGCGGGGGAGCAGTACTTC | CAISEEGNFAGEQYF
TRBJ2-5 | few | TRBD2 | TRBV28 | TGTGCCAGCAGTCCCCTAGCGGGAGAGGGGTGGACCCAGTACTTC | CASSPLAGEGWTQYF
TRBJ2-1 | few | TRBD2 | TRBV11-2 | TGTGCCAGCAGCTATAGTCAGCGGGATGGGGAGTTCTTC | CASSYSQRDGEFF
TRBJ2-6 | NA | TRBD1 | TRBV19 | TGTGCCAGTAGTTCGCCGACAGGGGGCGTCTCTGGGGCCAACGTCCTGACTTTC | CASSSPTGGVSGANVLTF
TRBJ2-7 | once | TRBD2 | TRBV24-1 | TGTGCCACCAGTGATTTTACTAGCGGGGTGGAGCAGTACTTC | CATSDFTSGVEQYF
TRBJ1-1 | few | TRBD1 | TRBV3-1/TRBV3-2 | TGTGCCAGCAGCCATGCGGGACAGTGGAACACTGAAGCTTTCTTT | CASSHAGQWNTEAFF
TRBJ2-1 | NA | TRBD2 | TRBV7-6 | TGTGCCAGCAGCCGTACTAGCGACTCCTACAATGAGCAGTTCTTC | CASSRTSDSYNEQFF
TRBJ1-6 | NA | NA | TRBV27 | TGTGCCAGCAGTTTCCGAGCGGGGGATTCACCCCTCCACTTT | CASSFRAGDSPLHF
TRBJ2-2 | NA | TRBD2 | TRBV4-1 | TGCGCCAGCAGCCACGATTCTAGCGGGATCATAAGCGGGGAGCTGTTTTTT | CASSHDSSGIISGELFF
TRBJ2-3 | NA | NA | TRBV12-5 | TGTGCTAGTGGGAGGACAGCCAACACAGATACGCAGTATTTT | CASGRTANTDTQYF
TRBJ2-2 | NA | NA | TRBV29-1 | TGCAGCGTTAGCCTAGTAGGCACCGGGGAGCTGTTTTTT | CSVSLVGTGELFF
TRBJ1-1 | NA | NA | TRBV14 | TGTGCCAGCAGCCAATCAATTAACACTGAAGCTTTCTTT | CASSQSINTEAFF
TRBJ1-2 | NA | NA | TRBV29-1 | TGCAGCTCTTCCCTGCAGGGTGGGGGCTACACCTTC | CSSSLQGGGYTF